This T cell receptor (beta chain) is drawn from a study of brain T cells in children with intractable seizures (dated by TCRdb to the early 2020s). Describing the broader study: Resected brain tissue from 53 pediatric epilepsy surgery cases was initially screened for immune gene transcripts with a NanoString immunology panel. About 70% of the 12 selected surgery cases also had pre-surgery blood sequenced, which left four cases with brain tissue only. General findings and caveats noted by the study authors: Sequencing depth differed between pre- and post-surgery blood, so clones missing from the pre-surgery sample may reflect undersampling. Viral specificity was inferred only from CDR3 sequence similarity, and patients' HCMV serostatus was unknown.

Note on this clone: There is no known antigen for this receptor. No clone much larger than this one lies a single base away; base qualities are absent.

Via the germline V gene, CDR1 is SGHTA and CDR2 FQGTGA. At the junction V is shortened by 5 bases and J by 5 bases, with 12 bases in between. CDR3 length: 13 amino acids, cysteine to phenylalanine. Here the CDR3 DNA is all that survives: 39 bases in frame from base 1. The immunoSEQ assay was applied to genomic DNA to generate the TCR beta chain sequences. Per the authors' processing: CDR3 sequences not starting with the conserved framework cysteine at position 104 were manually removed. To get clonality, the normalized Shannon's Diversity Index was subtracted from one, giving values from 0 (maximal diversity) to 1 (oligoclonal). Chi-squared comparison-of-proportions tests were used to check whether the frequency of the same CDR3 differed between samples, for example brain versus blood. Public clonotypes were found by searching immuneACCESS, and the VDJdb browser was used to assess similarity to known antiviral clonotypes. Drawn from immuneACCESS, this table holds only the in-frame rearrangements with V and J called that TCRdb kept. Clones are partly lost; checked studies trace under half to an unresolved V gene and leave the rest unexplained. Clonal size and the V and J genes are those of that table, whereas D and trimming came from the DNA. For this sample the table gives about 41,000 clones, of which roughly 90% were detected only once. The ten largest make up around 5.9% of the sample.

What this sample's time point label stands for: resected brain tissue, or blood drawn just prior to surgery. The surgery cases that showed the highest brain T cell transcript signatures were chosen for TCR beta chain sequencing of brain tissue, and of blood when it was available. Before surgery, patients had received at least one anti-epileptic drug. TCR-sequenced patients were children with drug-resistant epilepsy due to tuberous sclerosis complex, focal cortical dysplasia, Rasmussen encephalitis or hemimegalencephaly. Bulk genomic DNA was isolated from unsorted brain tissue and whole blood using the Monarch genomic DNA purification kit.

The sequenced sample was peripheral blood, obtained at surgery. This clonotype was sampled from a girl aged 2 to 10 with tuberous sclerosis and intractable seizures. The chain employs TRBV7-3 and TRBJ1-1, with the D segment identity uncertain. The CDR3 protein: CASSGIEGTEAFF. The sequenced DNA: TGTGCCAGCAGCGGGATCGAAGGGACTGAAGCTTTCTTT.